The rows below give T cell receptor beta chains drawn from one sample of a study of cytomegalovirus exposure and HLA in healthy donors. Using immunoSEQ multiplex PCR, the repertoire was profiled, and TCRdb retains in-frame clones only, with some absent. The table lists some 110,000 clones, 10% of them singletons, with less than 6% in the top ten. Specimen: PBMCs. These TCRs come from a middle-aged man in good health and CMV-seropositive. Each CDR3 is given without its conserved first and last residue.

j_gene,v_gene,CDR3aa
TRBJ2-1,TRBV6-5,ASSSGTGSYNEQF
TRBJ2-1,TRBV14,ASSQFPGQGGYNEQF
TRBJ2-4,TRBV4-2,ASSQDRVAKNIQY
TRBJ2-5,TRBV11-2,ASSLARRRETQY
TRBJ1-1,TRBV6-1,ASSEGDRPINTEAF
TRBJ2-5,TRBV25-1,ASSVGDETQY
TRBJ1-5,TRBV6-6,ASTGTGGNQPQH
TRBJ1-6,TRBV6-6,ASSGTLRSYNSPLH
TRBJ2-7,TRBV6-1,ASTSSSGSSYEQY
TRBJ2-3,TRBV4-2,ASSGTGESDTQY
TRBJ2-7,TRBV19,ASSPGGWEQY
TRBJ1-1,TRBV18,ASGQGRDTEAF
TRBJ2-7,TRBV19,ASSIGTGTDSAYEQY
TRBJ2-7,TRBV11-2,ASSWGQNSYEQY
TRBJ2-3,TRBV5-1,ASSLGGSASTDTQY
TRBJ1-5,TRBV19,ASSIVGGVGQPQH
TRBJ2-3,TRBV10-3,AISESTRSSGGSQY
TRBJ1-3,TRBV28,ASSLQFSGNTIY
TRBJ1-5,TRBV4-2,ASSQEPGSGNQPQH
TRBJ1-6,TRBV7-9,ASSSPYNSPLH
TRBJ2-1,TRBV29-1,SVVTSSYNEQF
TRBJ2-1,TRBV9,ASSVEPSGSYNEQF
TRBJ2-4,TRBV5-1,ASSPGDLGIQY
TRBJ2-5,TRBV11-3,ASSPAVEETQY
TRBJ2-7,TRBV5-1,ASSFIPGLAGSEQY
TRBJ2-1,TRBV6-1,ASSGLAGVRSNEQF
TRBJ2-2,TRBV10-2,ASASSGRRNTGELF
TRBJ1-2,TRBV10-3,AIRGDGYT
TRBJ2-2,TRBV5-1,ASNQRGRTNTGELF
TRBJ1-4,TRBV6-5,ASRADINEKLF
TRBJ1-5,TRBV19,ASSRTNQPQH
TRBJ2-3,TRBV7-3,ASSLGVTDTQY
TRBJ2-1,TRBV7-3,ASSLRSSGLQSYNEQF
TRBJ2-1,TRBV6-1,ASSEHPIDEQF
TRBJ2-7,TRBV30,AWSKGLESEQY
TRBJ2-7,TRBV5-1,ASSSPANEQY
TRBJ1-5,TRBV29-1,SVDGSGRGPQH
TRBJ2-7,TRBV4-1,ASSQEEGARREQY
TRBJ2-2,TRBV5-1,ASSGGTSLTTGELF
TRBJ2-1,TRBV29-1,SVETGTSLDEQF
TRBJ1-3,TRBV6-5,ASSYDSSGNTIY
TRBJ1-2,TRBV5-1,ASSVGQGGDGYT
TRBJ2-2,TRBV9,ASSVATGVAGELF
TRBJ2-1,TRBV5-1,ASSHIDSYSNNEQF
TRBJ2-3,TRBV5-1,ASRQGLTDTQY
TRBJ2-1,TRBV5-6,ASSLRIALAGRHEQF
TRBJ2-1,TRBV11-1,ASSVSSGGGRRLF
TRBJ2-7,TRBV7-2,ASSFGLARIEQY
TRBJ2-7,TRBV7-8,ASSLGTSPAEQY
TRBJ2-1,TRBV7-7,ASSSHRYNEQF
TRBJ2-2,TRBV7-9,ASSATGADTGELF
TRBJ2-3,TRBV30,AWVPLAGGPDTQY
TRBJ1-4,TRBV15,ATSRSGGPNEKLF
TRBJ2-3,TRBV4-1,ASSFGLAGAADTQY
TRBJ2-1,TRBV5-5,ASSLGGDSYNEQF
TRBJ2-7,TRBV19,ASSMGTSGTRQY
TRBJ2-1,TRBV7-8,ASRPRTSGSRLGNEQF